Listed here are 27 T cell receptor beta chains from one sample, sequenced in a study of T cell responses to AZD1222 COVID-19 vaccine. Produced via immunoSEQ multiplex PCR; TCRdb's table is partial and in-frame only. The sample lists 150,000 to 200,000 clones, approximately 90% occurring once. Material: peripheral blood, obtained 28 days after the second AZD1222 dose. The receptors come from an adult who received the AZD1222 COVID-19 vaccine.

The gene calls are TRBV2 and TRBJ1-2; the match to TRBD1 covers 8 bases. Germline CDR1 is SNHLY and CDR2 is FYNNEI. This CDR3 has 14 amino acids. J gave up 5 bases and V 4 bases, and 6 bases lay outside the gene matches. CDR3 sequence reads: CASSGDRGGYGYTF. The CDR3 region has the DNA TGTGCCAGCAGTGGTGACAGGGGAGGGTATGGCTACACCTTC. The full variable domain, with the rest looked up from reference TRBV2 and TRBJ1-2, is EPEVTQTPSHQVTQMGQEVILRCVPISNHLYFYWYRQILGQKVEFLVSFYNNEISEKSEIFDDQFSVERPDGSNFTLKIRSTKLEDSAMYFCASSGDRGGYGYTFGSGTRLTVV.

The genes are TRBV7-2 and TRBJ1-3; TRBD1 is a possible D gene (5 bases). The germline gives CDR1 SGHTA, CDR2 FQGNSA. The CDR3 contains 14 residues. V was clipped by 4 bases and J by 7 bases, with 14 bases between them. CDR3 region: CASSSTVARNTIYF. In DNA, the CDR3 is TGTGCCAGCAGCTCGACAGTCGCAAGGAACACCATATATTTT.

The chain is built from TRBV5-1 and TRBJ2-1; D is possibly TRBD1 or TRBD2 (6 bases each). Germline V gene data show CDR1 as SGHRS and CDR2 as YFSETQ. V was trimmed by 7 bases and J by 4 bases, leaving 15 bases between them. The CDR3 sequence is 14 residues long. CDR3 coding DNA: TGCGCCAGCGGACGGGGGCCCGCTTACAATGAGCAGTTCTTC. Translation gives CASGRGPAYNEQFF.

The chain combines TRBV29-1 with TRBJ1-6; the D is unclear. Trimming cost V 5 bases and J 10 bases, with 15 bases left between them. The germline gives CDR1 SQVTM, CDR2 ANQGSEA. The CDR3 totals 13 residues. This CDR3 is CSVTTWVGSPLHF. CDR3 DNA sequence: TGCAGCGTTACGACTTGGGTGGGGTCACCCCTCCACTTT.

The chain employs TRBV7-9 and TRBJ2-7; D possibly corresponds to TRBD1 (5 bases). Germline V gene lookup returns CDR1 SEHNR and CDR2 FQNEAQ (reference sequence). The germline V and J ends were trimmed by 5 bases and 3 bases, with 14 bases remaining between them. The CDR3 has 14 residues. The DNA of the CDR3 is TGTGCCAGCAGCGGGCGACAGACGCTCTACGAGCAGTACTTC. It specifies CASSGRQTLYEQYF. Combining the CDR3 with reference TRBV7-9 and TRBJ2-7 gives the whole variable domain DTGVSQNPRHKITKRGQNVTFRCDPISEHNRLYWYRQTLGQGPEFLTYFQNEAQLEKSRLLSDRFSAERPKGSFSTLEIQRTEQGDSAMYLCASSGRQTLYEQYFGPGTRLTVT.

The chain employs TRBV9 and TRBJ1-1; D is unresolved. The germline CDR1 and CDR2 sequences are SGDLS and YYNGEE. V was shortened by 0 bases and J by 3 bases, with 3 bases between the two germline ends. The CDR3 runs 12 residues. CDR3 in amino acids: CASSVADTEAFF. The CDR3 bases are TGTGCCAGCAGCGTAGCAGACACTGAAGCTTTCTTT.

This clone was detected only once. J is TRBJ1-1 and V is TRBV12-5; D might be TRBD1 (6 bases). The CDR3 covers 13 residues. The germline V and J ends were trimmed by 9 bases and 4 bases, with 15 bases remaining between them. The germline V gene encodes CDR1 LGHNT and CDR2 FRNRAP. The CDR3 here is CASHDRTPTEAFF. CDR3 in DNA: TGTGCTAGCCATGACAGGACCCCCACTGAAGCTTTCTTT.

The CDR3 here is CASSLIGQGGGYTF. The DNA for the CDR3 is TGTGCCAGCAGCTTAATCGGACAGGGCGGGGGCTACACCTTC. J is TRBJ1-2 and V is TRBV7-9; 8 bases align to TRBD1. Germline V gene lookup returns CDR1 SEHNR and CDR2 FQNEAQ (reference sequence). V lost 2 bases to trimming and J lost 8 bases; unmatched junction nucleotides: 7. The CDR3 is made up of 14 amino acids.

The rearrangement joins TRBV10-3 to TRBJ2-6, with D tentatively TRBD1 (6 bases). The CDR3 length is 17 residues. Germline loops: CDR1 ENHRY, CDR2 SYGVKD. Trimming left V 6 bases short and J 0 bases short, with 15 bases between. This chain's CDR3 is CAIRSTGPSSGANVLTF. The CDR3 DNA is TGTGCCATCAGGTCGACAGGTCCTAGCTCTGGGGCCAACGTCCTGACTTTC.

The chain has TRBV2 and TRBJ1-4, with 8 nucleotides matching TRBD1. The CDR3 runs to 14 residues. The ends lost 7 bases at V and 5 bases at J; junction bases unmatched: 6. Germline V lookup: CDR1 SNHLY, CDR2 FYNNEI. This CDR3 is CASKDRVRNEKLFF. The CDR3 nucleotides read TGTGCCAGCAAGGACAGGGTCCGGAATGAAAAACTGTTTTTT.

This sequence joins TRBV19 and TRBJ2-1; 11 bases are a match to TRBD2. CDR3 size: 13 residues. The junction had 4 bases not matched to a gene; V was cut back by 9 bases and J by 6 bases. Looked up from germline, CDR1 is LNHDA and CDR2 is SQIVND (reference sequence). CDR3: CASGLAGRNEQFF. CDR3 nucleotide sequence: TGTGCCAGCGGACTAGCGGGCCGCAATGAGCAGTTCTTC.

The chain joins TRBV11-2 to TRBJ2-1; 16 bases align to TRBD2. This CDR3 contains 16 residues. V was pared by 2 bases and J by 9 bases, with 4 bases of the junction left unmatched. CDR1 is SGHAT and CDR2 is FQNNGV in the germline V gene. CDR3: CASSLPGLAGGAEQFF. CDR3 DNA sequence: TGTGCCAGCAGCTTACCGGGACTAGCGGGGGGGGCTGAGCAGTTCTTC.

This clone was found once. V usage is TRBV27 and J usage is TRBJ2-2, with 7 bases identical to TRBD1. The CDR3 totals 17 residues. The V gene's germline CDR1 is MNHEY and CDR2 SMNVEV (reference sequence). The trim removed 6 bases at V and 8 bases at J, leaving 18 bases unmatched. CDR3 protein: CASSLLANDRESGELFF. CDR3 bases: TGTGCCAGCAGCTTACTTGCCAATGACAGGGAAAGTGGGGAGCTGTTTTTT.

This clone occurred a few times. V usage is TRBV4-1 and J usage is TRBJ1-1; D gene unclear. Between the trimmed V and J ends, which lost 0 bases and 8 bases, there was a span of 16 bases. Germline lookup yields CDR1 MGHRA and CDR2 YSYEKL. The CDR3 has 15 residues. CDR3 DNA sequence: TGCGCCAGCAGCCAAGAGTCACCCTGGGTGAGGGAAGCTTTCTTT. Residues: CASSQESPWVREAFF.

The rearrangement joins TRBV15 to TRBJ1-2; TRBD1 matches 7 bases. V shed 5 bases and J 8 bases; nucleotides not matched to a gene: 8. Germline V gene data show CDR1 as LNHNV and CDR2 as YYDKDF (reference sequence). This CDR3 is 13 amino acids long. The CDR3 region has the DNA TGTGCCACCAGCCCGACAGGGTCTTGGGGCTACACCTTC. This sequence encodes CATSPTGSWGYTF.

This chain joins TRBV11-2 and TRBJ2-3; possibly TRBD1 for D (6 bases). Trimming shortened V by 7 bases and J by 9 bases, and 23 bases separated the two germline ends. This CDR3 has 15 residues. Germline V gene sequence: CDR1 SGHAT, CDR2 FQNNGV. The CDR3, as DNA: TGTGCCAGCACCCCCAGAGGGGGACACCGAAGCACGCAGTATTTT. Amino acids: CASTPRGGHRSTQYF.

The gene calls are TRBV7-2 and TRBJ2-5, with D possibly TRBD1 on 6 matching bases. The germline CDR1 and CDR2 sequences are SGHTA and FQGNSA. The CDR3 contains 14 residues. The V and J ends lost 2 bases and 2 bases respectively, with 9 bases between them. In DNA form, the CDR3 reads TGTGCCAGCAGCTTACAGACAGGTCAAGAGACCCAGTACTTC. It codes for CASSLQTGQETQYF.

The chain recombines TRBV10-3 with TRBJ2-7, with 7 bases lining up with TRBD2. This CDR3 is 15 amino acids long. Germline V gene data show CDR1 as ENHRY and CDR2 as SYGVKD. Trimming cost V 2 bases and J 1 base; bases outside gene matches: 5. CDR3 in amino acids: CAISEGAGSSYEQYF. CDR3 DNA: TGTGCCATCAGTGAGGGAGCGGGGTCTTCCTACGAGCAGTACTTC.

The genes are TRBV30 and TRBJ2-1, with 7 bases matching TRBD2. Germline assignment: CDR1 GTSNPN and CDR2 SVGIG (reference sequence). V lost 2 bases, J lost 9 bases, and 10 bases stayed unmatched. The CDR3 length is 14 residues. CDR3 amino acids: CAWSLGRLAAEQFF. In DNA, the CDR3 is TGTGCCTGGAGTTTGGGGCGGCTAGCGGCTGAGCAGTTCTTC. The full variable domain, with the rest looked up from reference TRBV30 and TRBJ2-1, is SQTIHQWPATLVQPVGSPLSLECTVEGTSNPNLYWYRQAAGRGLQLLFYSVGIGQISSEVPQNLSASRPQDRQFILSSKKLLLSDSGFYLCAWSLGRLAAEQFFGPGTRLTVL.

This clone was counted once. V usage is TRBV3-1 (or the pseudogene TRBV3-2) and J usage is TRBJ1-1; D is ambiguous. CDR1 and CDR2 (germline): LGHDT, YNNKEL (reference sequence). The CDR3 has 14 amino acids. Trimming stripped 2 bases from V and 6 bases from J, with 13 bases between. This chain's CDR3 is CASSQSTRAPEAFF. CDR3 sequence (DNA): TGTGCCAGCAGCCAATCGACGCGAGCCCCTGAAGCTTTCTTT.

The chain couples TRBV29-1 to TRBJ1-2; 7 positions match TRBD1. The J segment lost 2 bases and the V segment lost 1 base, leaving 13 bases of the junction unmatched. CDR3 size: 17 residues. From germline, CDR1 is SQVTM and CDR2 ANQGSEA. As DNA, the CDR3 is TGCAGCGTTGAAGGCAACCTCATATCACAGGGGAACTATGGCTACACCTTC. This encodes CSVEGNLISQGNYGYTF.

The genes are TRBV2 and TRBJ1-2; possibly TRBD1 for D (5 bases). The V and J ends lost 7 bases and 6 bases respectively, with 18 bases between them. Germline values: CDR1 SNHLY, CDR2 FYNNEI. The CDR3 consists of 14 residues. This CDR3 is CASTAAPGGDGYTF. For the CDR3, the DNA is TGTGCCAGCACCGCGGCCCCCGGGGGGGATGGCTACACCTTC.

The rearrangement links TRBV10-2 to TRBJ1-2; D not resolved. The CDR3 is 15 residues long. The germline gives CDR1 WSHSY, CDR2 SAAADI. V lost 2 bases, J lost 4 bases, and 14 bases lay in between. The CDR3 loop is CASSEGPGRIYGYTF. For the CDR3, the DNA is TGCGCCAGCAGTGAGGGGCCGGGCCGTATCTATGGCTACACCTTC.

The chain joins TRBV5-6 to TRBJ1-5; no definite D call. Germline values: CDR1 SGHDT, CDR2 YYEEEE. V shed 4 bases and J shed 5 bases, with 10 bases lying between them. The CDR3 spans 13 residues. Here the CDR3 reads CASSNTWDQPQHF. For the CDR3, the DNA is TGTGCCAGCAGCAATACATGGGATCAGCCCCAGCATTTT.

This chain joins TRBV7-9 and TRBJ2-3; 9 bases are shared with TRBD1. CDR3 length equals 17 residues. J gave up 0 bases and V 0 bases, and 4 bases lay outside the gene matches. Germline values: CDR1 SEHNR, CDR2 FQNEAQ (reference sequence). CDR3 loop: CASSLAGTGLSTDTQYF. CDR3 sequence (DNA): TGTGCCAGCAGCTTAGCCGGGACAGGGTTGAGCACAGATACGCAGTATTTT. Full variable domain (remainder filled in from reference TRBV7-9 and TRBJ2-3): DTGVSQNPRHKITKRGQNVTFRCDPISEHNRLYWYRQTLGQGPEFLTYFQNEAQLEKSRLLSDRFSAERPKGSFSTLEIQRTEQGDSAMYLCASSLAGTGLSTDTQYFGPGTRLTVL.

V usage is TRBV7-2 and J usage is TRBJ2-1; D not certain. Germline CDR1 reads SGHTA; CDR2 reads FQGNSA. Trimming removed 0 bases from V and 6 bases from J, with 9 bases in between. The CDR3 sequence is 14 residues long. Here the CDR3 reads CASSLAGISNEQFF. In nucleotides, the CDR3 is TGTGCCAGCAGCTTAGCGGGGATCTCCAATGAGCAGTTCTTC. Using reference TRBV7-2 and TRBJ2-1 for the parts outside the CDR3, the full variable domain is GAGVSQSPSNKVTEKGKDVELRCDPISGHTALYWYRQSLGQGLEFLIYFQGNSAPDKSGLPSDRFSAERTGGSVSTLTIQRTQQEDSAVYLCASSLAGISNEQFFGPGTRLTVL.

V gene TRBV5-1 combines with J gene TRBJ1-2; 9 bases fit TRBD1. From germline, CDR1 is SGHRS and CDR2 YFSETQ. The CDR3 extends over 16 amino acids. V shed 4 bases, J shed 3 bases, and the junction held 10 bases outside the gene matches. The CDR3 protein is CASSPRDRDRDYGYTF. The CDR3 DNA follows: TGCGCCAGCAGCCCCAGGGACAGGGATAGGGACTATGGCTACACCTTC. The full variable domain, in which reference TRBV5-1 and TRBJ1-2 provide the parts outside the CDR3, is KAGVTQTPRYLIKTRGQQVTLSCSPISGHRSVSWYQQTPGQGLQFLFEYFSETQRNKGNFPGRFSGRQFSNSRSEMNVSTLELGDSALYLCASSPRDRDRDYGYTFGSGTRLTVV.